The 15 T cell receptor beta chains given below trace back to one sample, sequenced in a study of response to subunit inactivated influenza vaccine. TCRdb re-called the RT-PCR reads with MiXCR, one entry per CDR3 protein. This table holds hundreds of thousands of distinct CDR3 sequences, 7.6% found once. This specimen consisted of PBMCs from blood, obtained 23 months after vaccination. The origin of the receptors is a man between 50 and 69 years old who received an inactivated influenza vaccine.

This chain links TRBV28 with TRBJ2-1, with 8 nucleotides matching TRBD2. Trimming took 5 bases from V and 7 from J; bases not matched to a gene: 22. Germline V gene data show CDR1 as MDHEN and CDR2 as SYDVKM. There are 19 residues in the CDR3. The CDR3 region has the DNA TGTGCCAGCAGTCGCCTGGGGCCTTTGGCAGCGGGAGTAGGTAATGAGCAGTTCTTC. Translation: CASSRLGPLAAGVGNEQFF. The full variable domain, its missing parts supplied by reference TRBV28 and TRBJ2-1, is DVKVTQSSRYLVKRTGEKVFLECVQDMDHENMFWYRQDPGLGLRLIYFSYDVKMKEKGDIPEGYSVSREKKERFSLILESASTNQTSMYLCASSRLGPLAAGVGNEQFFGPGTRLTVL.

This clonotype was seen a handful of times. This chain uses TRBV11-2 with TRBJ2-7; the match to TRBD1 covers 8 bases. This CDR3 contains 16 residues. Germline values: CDR1 SGHAT, CDR2 FQNNGV. Trimming removed 3 bases from V and 3 bases from J; junction bases left unmatched: 10. The DNA for the CDR3 is TGTGCCAGCAGCTTTGCACTCAGGGGGCCCATCTACGAGCAGTACTTC. As protein: CASSFALRGPIYEQYF. Complete variable domain (other parts from reference TRBV11-2 and TRBJ2-7): EAGVAQSPRYKIIEKRQSVAFWCNPISGHATLYWYQQILGQGPKLLIQFQNNGVVDDSQLPKDRFSAERLKGVDSTLKIQPAKLEDSAVYLCASSFALRGPIYEQYFGPGTRLTVT.

The table lists this clonotype with many counts. The chain uses TRBV10-3 and TRBJ1-5; D perhaps matches TRBD1 (6 bases). Germline V gene data show CDR1 as ENHRY and CDR2 as SYGVKD. Trimming removed 2 bases at V and 4 bases at J, with 9 bases between. The CDR3 sequence is 14 residues long. The CDR3 loop reads CAISEARGNQPQHF. The CDR3 bases are TGTGCCATCAGTGAGGCAAGGGGGAATCAGCCCCAGCATTTT.

Only a few counts were recorded for this clonotype. V and J are TRBV2 and TRBJ1-5, with a weak D call TRBD1 (5 bases). This CDR3 is 17 amino acids long. V lost 5 bases, J lost 0 bases, and 17 bases lay in between. Germline CDR1 SNHLY, CDR2 FYNNEI. The CDR3 nucleotides are TGTGCCAGCAGTAAAATCCCAGGTGGGGCTAGCAATCAGCCCCAGCATTTT. It is translated as CASSKIPGGASNQPQHF.

This chain uses TRBV27 with TRBJ1-1; a weak D match, TRBD1 (6 bases). Germline assignment: CDR1 MNHEY and CDR2 SMNVEV (reference sequence). V lost 3 bases and J lost 6, with 14 bases in between. The CDR3 contains 14 residues. In DNA form, the CDR3 reads TGTGCCAGCAGTTTTAACAGGGTTTCCCCTGAAGCTTTCTTT. This codes for CASSFNRVSPEAFF.

At least ten counts were recorded for this clonotype. This rearrangement joins TRBV6-2 or TRBV6-3 to TRBJ1-1; D ambiguous. Germline CDR1 is MNHEY and CDR2 is SVGEGT. There are 14 residues in the CDR3. The V end lost 6 bases, the J end lost 6 bases, and 17 bases lay between the germline ends. In nucleotides, the CDR3 is TGTGCCAGCAGCGACCTTTTCTCGAAGGCTGAAGCTTTCTTT. Protein: CASSDLFSKAEAFF.

The rearrangement joins TRBV7-8 to TRBJ2-1, with D perhaps TRBD1 (5 bases). This CDR3 is built from 15 residues. V dropped 6 bases and J dropped 3 bases, with 15 bases sitting between them. Germline-derived CDR1 and CDR2 are SGHVS and FQNEAQ. The CDR3 DNA reads TGTGCCAGCAGAAACGATAGGGGCTACTACAATGAGCAGTTCTTC. Its translation is CASRNDRGYYNEQFF.

This clonotype was counted many times. This chain uses TRBV19 with TRBJ1-6, with 7 nucleotides matching TRBD1. The J segment lost 9 bases and the V segment lost 4 bases, leaving 3 bases of the junction unmatched. Germline V gives CDR1 LNHDA, CDR2 SQIVND (reference sequence). This CDR3 comprises 13 residues. CDR3 sequence: CASSTQGSSPLHF. DNA of the CDR3: TGTGCCAGTAGTACACAGGGGAGTTCACCCCTCCACTTT.

The rearrangement joins TRBV11-1 to TRBJ2-1, with 12 bases aligning to TRBD2. V lost 4 bases to trimming and J lost 1 base; unmatched junction nucleotides: 8. Germline V gene lookup returns CDR1 SGHAT and CDR2 FQDESV (reference sequence). This CDR3 is built from 18 residues. The CDR3 loop reads CASSSLGLAGFSYNEQFF. The CDR3 DNA is TGTGCCAGCAGCTCCCTGGGACTAGCGGGCTTTTCCTACAATGAGCAGTTCTTC.

This chain joins TRBV7-8 and TRBJ1-5; 8 nucleotides align to TRBD1. The CDR3 runs 15 residues. Unmatched junction bases numbered 10, after V lost 5 bases and J lost 7 bases. Germline CDR1 is SGHVS and CDR2 is FQNEAQ. The CDR3 loop is CASSLSGQAGQPQHF. The DNA for the CDR3 is TGTGCCAGCAGCCTATCGGGACAGGCTGGCCAGCCCCAGCATTTT.

This clonotype was recorded many times. V usage is TRBV20-1 and J usage is TRBJ2-4, with a possible D match to TRBD2 (6 bases). V lost 3 bases, J lost 7 bases, and 16 bases lay in between. Germline-derived CDR1 and CDR2 are DFQATT and SNEGSKA (reference sequence). This CDR3 is built from 14 residues. The CDR3, as DNA: TGCAGTGCTAGTACCGGCGGGGTTAGGAACATTCAGTACTTC. This sequence encodes CSASTGGVRNIQYF.

This clonotype was seen many times. The chain links TRBV25-1 to TRBJ2-7, with 10 bases fitting TRBD1. CDR1 MGHDK and CDR2 SYGVNS come from the germline V gene. The CDR3 length is 16 residues. Trimming cost V 0 bases and J 2 bases; bases outside gene matches: 4. In DNA, the CDR3 is TGTGCCAGCAGTGAATATTGGGGGACAGGGGCCTACGAGCAGTACTTC. Amino acid sequence: CASSEYWGTGAYEQYF.

The genes are TRBV7-2 and TRBJ2-3; 9 bases align to TRBD1. The germline V gene encodes CDR1 SGHTA and CDR2 FQGNSA. The CDR3 runs to 16 residues. The trim removed 0 bases at V and 8 bases at J, leaving 9 bases unmatched. CDR3 sequence reads: CASSLALSRQGGTQYF. In DNA form, the CDR3 reads TGTGCCAGCAGCTTAGCGCTGTCCAGACAGGGGGGTACGCAGTATTTT.

This clonotype came up many times. The V call is TRBV5-1, the J call TRBJ2-5; tentatively, D is TRBD1 (5 bases). Trimming took off 5 bases at V and 5 bases at J, with 7 bases between the two ends. This CDR3 contains 11 residues. In germline, CDR1 is SGHRS, CDR2 YFSETQ. CDR3 bases: TGCGCCAGCAGACAGGATGAGACCCAGTACTTC. It codes for CASRQDETQYF.

The chain uses TRBV5-1 and TRBJ2-1; D is perhaps TRBD2 (6 bases). The V end lost 0 bases, the J end lost 8 bases, and 18 bases lay between the germline ends. Per germline, CDR1 SGHRS and CDR2 YFSETQ. This CDR3 is built from 16 residues. CDR3 sequence (DNA): TGCGCCAGCAGCTTGGTCGGGACGGGAGTACGGTATGAGCAGTTCTTC. It codes for CASSLVGTGVRYEQFF.